This is a list of T cell receptor beta chains from one sample in a study of OX40 agonist ivuxolimab in advanced cancers. Some clones are missing from TCRdb's copy, which holds only in-frame ones; the method was immunoSEQ multiplex PCR. The data show tens of thousands of clones, approximately 90% seen once. Here the sequenced sample was CD4+ or CD8+ T cells sorted from blood, taken in a trial of the OX40 agonist ivuxolimab. The source of these receptors is an adult with an advanced solid tumor such as melanoma, head and neck, liver or kidney cancer. Each CDR3 is given with its conserved first and last residue.

J	length	V	CDR3
TRBJ2-7	14	TRBV19	CASSRLAGTYEQYF
TRBJ2-7	15	TRBV6-6	CASRPGLAGVFEQYF
TRBJ2-5	15	TRBV7-9	CASSLAKGAGETQYF
TRBJ2-3	15	TRBV27	CASSLPGTGTDTQYF
TRBJ2-4	20	TRBV10-3	CAISESIGGQGGLAKNIQYF
TRBJ2-2	16	TRBV29-1	CSVVWPSGIGTGELFF
TRBJ2-1	15	TRBV5-4	CASSPSSGTYNEQFF
TRBJ1-4	15	TRBV27	CASSLTPGEDEKLFF
TRBJ2-5	14	TRBV12-5	CASGSWDRLETQYF
TRBJ1-5	14	TRBV6-1	CASSEKTGHQPQHF
TRBJ2-7	14	TRBV5-1	CASSLRGLPSEQYF
TRBJ2-2	15	TRBV7-9	CASSLTQPNTGELFF
TRBJ1-5	15	TRBV28	CASSPPGQGYQPQHF
TRBJ1-2	17	TRBV14	CASSLERQRLGPRGYTF
TRBJ2-2	19	TRBV5-5	CASSFRPSTSGSGTGELFF
TRBJ1-3	17	TRBV4-1	CASSPRTGQDSGNTIYF
TRBJ2-7	18	TRBV7-2	CASSFTGLAGVYRGEQYF
TRBJ2-7	14	TRBV27	CASSLRDRVHEQYF
TRBJ2-7	11	TRBV6-6	CASSSRIEQYF
TRBJ1-3	14	TRBV9	CASQRGDSGNTIYF
TRBJ2-1	15	TRBV18	CASSPMGQGVVGQFF
TRBJ2-4	15	TRBV6-1	CASSEGSTAKNIQYF
TRBJ2-7	15	TRBV6-7	CASSYPRTDTYEQYF
TRBJ1-1	14	TRBV15	CATSREAVSAEAFF
TRBJ1-1	13	TRBV7-8	CASSLSGGTEAFF
TRBJ2-1	13	TRBV19	CASMGIVGNEQFF
TRBJ1-1	16	TRBV15	CATSRTAAGFGTEAFF
TRBJ2-3	15	TRBV5-5	CASSLGLGIRDTQYF
TRBJ2-2	16	TRBV14	CASSQQLPSNTGELFF
TRBJ2-1	16	TRBV6-1	CASSDPRTSGRNEQFF
TRBJ1-1	14	TRBV4-1	CASRYDGGLAEAFF
TRBJ2-3	20	TRBV2	CASSDRTSGRARFSTDTQYF
TRBJ2-7	16	TRBV7-2	CASSLGVLAGTYEQYF
TRBJ2-3	11	TRBV6-1	CASSDADTQYF
TRBJ1-1	15	TRBV19	CASSIGGVRNTEAFF
TRBJ1-4	18	TRBV4-2	CASSADPVRGRAVEKLFF
TRBJ1-5	16	TRBV19	CASSIGVGSRNQPQHF
TRBJ1-5	15	TRBV29-1	CSVEGDGQGIRLQHF
TRBJ2-1	16	TRBV19	CASTPAGASDFEGQFF
TRBJ1-5	16	TRBV27	CASSRSGAFGNQPQHF
TRBJ1-3	16	TRBV9	CASSVGQGFSGNTIYF
TRBJ1-4	15	TRBV28	CASRPTSGFNEKLFF
TRBJ2-7	14	TRBV7-8	CASSLLAGPYEQYF
TRBJ2-7	15	TRBV2	CASSERQAPIHEQYF
TRBJ1-1	14	TRBV7-9	CASSLSGTDTEAFF
TRBJ1-4	14	TRBV11-2	CASSTQVYNEKLFF
TRBJ1-1	15	TRBV28	CASTSFGSMNTEAFF
TRBJ2-3	16	TRBV5-1	CASSLDGGGSTDTQYF
TRBJ1-2	15	TRBV5-4	CASSLGGYSGYGYTF